The TCR beta chain under discussion was sequenced for a study of cytomegalovirus exposure and HLA in healthy donors. CDR1 and CDR2 from the germline V gene are SGHDT and YYEEEE. This CDR3 is built from 15 residues. Deletions cut 2 bases from V and 2 bases from J, with 10 bases between. The data were produced by immunoSEQ multiplex PCR, yet TCRdb's version contains in-frame clones alone and is incomplete. The data show 250,000 to 350,000 clones, about nine tenths seen once. Overall study findings and caveats: Subsequent analysis of the approximately 110 validation repertoires found a tendency for first-cohort TCR clusters to co-occur. CMV antigen specificity of three CMV-associated chains was confirmed in vitro.

On this clone: Its antigen is unknown.

The chain recombines TRBV5-6 with TRBJ2-2; D might be TRBD1 (5 bases). Sequenced sample: PBMCs. This clonotype was obtained from a woman aged 25 to 39 in good health and CMV-seropositive. CDR3 DNA: TGTGCCAGCAGCTTACGACAGTATAACACCGGGGAGCTGTTTTTT. Translating it yields CASSLRQYNTGELFF.